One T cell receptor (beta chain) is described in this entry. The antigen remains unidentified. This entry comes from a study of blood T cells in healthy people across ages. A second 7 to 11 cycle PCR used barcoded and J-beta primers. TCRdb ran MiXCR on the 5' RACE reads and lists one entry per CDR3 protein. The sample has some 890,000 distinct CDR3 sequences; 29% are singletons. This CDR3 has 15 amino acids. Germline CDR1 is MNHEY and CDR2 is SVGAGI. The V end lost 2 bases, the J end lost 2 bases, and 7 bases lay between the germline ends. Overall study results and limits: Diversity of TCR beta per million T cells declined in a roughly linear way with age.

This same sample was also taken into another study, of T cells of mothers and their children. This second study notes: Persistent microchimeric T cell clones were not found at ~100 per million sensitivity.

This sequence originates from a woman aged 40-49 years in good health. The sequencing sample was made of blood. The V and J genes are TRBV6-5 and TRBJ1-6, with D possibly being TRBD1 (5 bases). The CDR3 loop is CASSYGGTYNSPLHF. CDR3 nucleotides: TGTGCCAGCAGTTACGGGGGAACCTATAATTCACCCCTCCACTTT.